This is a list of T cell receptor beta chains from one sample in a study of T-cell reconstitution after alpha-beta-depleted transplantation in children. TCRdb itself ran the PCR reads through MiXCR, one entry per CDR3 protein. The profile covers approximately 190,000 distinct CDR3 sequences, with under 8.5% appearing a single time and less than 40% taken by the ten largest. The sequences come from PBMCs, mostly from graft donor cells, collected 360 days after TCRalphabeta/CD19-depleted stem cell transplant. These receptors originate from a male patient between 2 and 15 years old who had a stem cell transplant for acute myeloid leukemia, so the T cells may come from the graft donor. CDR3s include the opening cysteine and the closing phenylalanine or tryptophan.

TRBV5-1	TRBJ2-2	CASSSPRGLDTGELFF
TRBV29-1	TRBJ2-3	CSAVRARRADTQYF
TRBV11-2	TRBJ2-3	CASSGRGTDTQYF
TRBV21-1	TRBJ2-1	CASSIRSQVYNEQFF
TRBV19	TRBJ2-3	CASRRGLPNTDTQYF
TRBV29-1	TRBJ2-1	CSVELENEQFF
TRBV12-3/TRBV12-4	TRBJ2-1	CASNNRGAYNEQFF
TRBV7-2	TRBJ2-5	CASSLVDHRETQYF
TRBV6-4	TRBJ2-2	CASSATWEGDTGELFF
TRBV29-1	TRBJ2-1	CSVETDRAYNEQFF
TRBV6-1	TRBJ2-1	CASSRGVALYNEQFF
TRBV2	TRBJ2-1	CASNPGQGSSYNEQFF
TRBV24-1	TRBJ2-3	CATSEPGQGTDTQYF
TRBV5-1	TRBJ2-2	CASSIGQGLPNTGELFF
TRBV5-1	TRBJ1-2	CASSSSTTGWNYGYTF
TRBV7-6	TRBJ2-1	CASSFRDSSYNEQFF
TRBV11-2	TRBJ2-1	CASSPQLVSGSEQFF
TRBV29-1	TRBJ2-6	CSVTDSGANVLTF
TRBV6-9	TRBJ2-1	CASSYSGTGWNEQFF
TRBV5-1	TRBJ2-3	CASSLEGQADTQYF
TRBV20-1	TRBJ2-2	CSVAGGNTGELFF
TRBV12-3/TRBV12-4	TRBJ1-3	CASSADRSFSGNTIYF
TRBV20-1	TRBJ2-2	CSARDSEGTGELFF
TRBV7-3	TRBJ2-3	CASSLGTSGSTDTQYF
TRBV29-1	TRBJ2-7	CSVVPGGRTYEQYF
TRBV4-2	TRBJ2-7	CARGPGLLGNEQYF
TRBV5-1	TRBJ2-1	CASSAAGYNEQFF
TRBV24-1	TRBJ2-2	CATSDLYTGELFF
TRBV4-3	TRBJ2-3	CASSQDQDSIEVGDTQYF
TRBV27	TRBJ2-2	CASRYNRVGELFF
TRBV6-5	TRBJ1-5	CASRLGQGSNQPQHF
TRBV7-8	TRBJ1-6	CASSPDRGGWNNSPLHF
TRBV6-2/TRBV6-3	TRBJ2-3	CASRPRTSGAFTDTQYF
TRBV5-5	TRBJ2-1	CASSFKVRDHEQFF
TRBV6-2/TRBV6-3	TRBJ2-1	CASSETSAYNEQFF
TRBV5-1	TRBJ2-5	CASSFPERGYQETQYF
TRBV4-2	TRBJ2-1	CASSTTSGRVGEQFF
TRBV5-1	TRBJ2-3	CASGSKPTDTQYF
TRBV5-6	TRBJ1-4	CASPTRGSGEKLFF
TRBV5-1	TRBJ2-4	CASSVKGFKNIQYF
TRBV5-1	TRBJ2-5	CASSLGLAGKETQYF
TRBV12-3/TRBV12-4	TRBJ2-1	CASSFNEQFF
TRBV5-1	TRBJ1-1	CASRVTVGGDTEAFF
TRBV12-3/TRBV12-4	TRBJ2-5	CASSTQGQMETQYF
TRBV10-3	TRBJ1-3	CAITEGRISGNTIYF
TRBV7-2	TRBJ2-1	CASSLVGEVYNEQFF
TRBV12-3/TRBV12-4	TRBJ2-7	CASSFLFGTDLYEQYF
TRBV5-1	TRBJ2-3	CASSRANLFRTDTQYF
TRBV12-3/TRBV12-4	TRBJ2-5	CASSFFSQETQYF
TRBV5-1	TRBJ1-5	CASSPGEGNQPQHF
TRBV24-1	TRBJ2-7	CARNPYEQYF
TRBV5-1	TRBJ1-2	CASSFGHRRHYYGYTF
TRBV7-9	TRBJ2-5	CASSPVGSGGVQETQYF
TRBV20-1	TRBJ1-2	CSAVTARSVYGYTF
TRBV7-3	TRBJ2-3	CASSSGGVKQYF
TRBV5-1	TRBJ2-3	CASSGTGSDTQYF